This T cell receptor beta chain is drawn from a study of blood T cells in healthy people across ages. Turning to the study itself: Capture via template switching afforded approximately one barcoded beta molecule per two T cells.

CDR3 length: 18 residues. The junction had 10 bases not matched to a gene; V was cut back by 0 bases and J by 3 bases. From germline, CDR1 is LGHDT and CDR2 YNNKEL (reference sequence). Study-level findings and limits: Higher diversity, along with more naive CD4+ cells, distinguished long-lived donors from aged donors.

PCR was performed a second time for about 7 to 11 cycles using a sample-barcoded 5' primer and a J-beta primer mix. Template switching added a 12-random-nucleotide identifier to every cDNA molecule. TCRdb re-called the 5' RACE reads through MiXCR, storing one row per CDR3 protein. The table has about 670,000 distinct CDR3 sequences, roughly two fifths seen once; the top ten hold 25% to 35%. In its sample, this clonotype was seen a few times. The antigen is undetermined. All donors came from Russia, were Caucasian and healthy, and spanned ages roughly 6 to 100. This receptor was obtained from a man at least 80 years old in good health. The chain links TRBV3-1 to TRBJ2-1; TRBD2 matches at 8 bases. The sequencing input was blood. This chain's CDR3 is CASSQDIIWRGVYNEQFF. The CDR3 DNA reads TGTGCCAGCAGCCAAGATATAATTTGGCGGGGGGTCTACAATGAGCAGTTCTTC.